Listed below are T cell receptor beta chains from one sample, sequenced in a study of T cells in Graves' hyperthyroidism and ophthalmopathy. TCRdb fed the multiplex PCR reads into MiXCR, producing one record per CDR3 protein. The sample includes approximately 690,000 distinct CDR3 sequences, roughly 15% of them seen just once. Sequenced: blood. The receptors come from a woman between 45 and 60 years old with Graves' ophthalmopathy. The CDR3 runs from the conserved cysteine through the conserved F or W. A D gene is named only where the DNA matches it firmly. Clone size is not always given. Where it is, it says once, few, many or a class for expanded clones.

cdr3_aa cdr3_nt j_call v_call d_call clone_size
CSASSGINTGELFF TGCAGTGCGTCGAGCGGGATTAACACCGGGGAGCTGTTTTTT TRBJ2-2 TRBV20-1 TRBD2 many
CASSGSSGNTDTQYF TGTGCCAGCAGTGGGTCTAGCGGAAACACAGATACGCAGTATTTT TRBJ2-3 TRBV28 TRBD2 many
CAISDDRGKVDTQYF TGTGCCATCAGCGACGACAGGGGCAAAGTGGATACGCAGTATTTT TRBJ2-3 TRBV10-3 TRBD1 .
CASSLQGRLGYTF TGTGCCAGCAGTTTACAGGGGAGGCTTGGCTACACCTTC TRBJ1-2 TRBV12-3/TRBV12-4 . many
CASSIVAGFTEAFF TGTGCCAGTAGTATAGTGGCAGGATTCACTGAAGCTTTCTTT TRBJ1-1 TRBV19 . few
CASSLSVRDYEQYF TGTGCCAGCAGCTTATCCGTGCGGGACTACGAGCAGTACTTC TRBJ2-7 TRBV5-6 . many
CASSYAGTYTDTQYF TGCGCCAGCAGTTACGCGGGGACTTACACAGATACGCAGTATTTT TRBJ2-3 TRBV5-1 . many
CAISESGNTEAFF TGTGCCATCAGTGAGTCAGGGAACACTGAAGCTTTCTTT TRBJ1-1 TRBV10-3 . many
CASSPLQGKFYGYTF TGTGCCAGCAGCCCATTACAGGGGAAATTCTATGGCTACACCTTC TRBJ1-2 TRBV7-9 TRBD1 many
CSARGPTSGHLTDTQYF TGCAGTGCTAGAGGGCCGACTAGCGGACACCTCACAGATACGCAGTATTTT TRBJ2-3 TRBV20-1 TRBD2 .
CASSLAASGIPSYEQYF TGTGCCAGCAGCTTAGCGGCTAGCGGGATTCCCTCCTACGAGCAGTACTTC TRBJ2-7 TRBV7-9 TRBD2 many
CASSIVLEGEQYF TGTGCCAGTAGTATAGTACTAGAAGGCGAGCAGTACTTC TRBJ2-7 TRBV19 . few
CSASMGLAGDEQFF TGCAGTGCTAGTATGGGACTAGCTGGAGATGAGCAGTTCTTC TRBJ2-1 TRBV20-1 TRBD2 many
CAIAQLAGGNNEQFF TGTGCCATCGCCCAACTAGCGGGAGGGAATAATGAGCAGTTCTTC TRBJ2-1 TRBV10-3 TRBD2 few
CASSFETGGEKLFF TGTGCCAGCAGTTTCGAGACAGGGGGTGAAAAACTGTTTTTT TRBJ1-4 TRBV28 TRBD1 .
CASSPGTSGRFGHNEQFF TGTGCCAGCAGCCCCGGGACTAGCGGGAGGTTTGGGCACAATGAGCAGTTCTTC TRBJ2-1 TRBV7-3 TRBD2 .
CASSRQGANYEQYF TGTGCCAGCAGCCGACAGGGGGCTAACTACGAGCAGTACTTC TRBJ2-7 TRBV2 TRBD1 .
CASSLGAGGASTEAFF TGTGCCAGCAGTTTAGGGGCAGGGGGCGCGAGCACTGAAGCTTTCTTT TRBJ1-1 TRBV27 TRBD1 .
CSARGQRGGEEKLFF TGCAGTGCTAGAGGACAGCGGGGTGGTGAGGAAAAACTGTTTTTT TRBJ1-4 TRBV20-1 . many
CATSLAGGPNTGELFF TGTGCCACCAGTTTGGCGGGAGGCCCGAACACCGGGGAGCTGTTTTTT TRBJ2-2 TRBV19 TRBD2 few
CASSQGGRLAGGRWQYF TGTGCCAGCAGCCAAGGAGGCCGACTAGCGGGAGGGCGGTGGCAGTACTTC TRBJ2-7 TRBV3-1 TRBD2 few
CASSRRPRTSGIGEQYF TGTGCCAGCAGCCGACGACCCAGGACTAGCGGGATAGGAGAGCAGTACTTC TRBJ2-7 TRBV7-2 TRBD2 few